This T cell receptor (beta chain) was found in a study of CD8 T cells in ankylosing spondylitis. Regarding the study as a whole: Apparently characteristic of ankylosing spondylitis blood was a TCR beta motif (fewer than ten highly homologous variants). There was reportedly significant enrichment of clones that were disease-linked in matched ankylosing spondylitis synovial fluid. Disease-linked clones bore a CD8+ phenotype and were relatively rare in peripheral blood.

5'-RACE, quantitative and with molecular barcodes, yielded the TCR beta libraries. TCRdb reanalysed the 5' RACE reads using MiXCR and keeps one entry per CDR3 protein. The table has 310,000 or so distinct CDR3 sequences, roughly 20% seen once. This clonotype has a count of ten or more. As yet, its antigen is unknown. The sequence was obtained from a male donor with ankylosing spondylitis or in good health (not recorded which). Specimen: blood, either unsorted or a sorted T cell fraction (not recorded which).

CDR3 sequence: CASRPGSQGTEAFF. CDR3 nucleotide sequence: TGTGCCAGCAGACCGGGGTCCCAGGGCACTGAAGCTTTCTTT. V gene TRBV12-3 or TRBV12-4 combines with J gene TRBJ1-1; TRBD1 might be the D (5 bases). The ends were cut back, 6 bases at V and 4 bases at J, with 15 bases in the middle. The CDR3 covers 14 residues.